These 23 T cell receptor beta chains originate from one sample sequenced in a study of CD8+CD57+ T cells in acquired aplastic anemia (dated by TCRdb to 2016 to 2018). For sequencing, an Illumina HiSeq 2000 was employed. Genomic DNA was used as template for profiling of TCR beta VDJ combinations and CDR3 sequences. The public sequencing data were trimmed at Q25 with fastp and processed into clonotypes with MiXCR by TCRdb, which kept only in-frame beta chains. Every distinct CDR3 protein forms one entry, paired with its most common genes and DNA. The table for this sample lists over 250,000 distinct CDR3 sequences; 56% of them were counted only once. Roughly 1.2% of the sample is held by the ten biggest clonotypes. Patients chosen for sequencing had shown expansion of CD8+CD57+ cells by flow cytometry. Sequenced sample: sorted CD4+, CD8+, or CD8+CD57+ T cells (not recorded which) from PBMCs. These receptors were obtained from a human donor with aplastic anemia.

This rearrangement joins TRBV7-9 to TRBJ2-3, with D hard to call. Trimming stripped 1 base from V and 11 bases from J, with 13 bases between. Looked up from germline, CDR1 is SEHNR and CDR2 is FQNEAQ (reference sequence). The CDR3 contains 13 residues. For the CDR3, the DNA is TGTGCCAGCAGCTTAGTACTGTACAATGAGCAGTATTTT. This sequence encodes CASSLVLYNEQYF.

This rearrangement joins TRBV19 to TRBJ2-7; D gene ambiguous. Per the germline V gene, CDR1 is LNHDA and CDR2 is SQIVND (reference sequence). This CDR3 is 13 amino acids long. V was pared by 3 bases and J by 0 bases, with 6 bases between. CDR3 DNA sequence: TGTGCCAGTAGTATCACGGCCTCCTACGAGCAGTACTTC. Protein sequence: CASSITASYEQYF.

At least ten counts were recorded for this clonotype. This chain links TRBV7-8 with TRBJ1-2, with TRBD1 identical over 7 bases. V gave up 3 bases and J gave up 2 bases; unmatched junction bases: 6. CDR1 is SGHVS, CDR2 FQNEAQ, per germline. The CDR3 is made up of 15 amino acids. The CDR3 DNA is TGTGCCAGCAGCTTGACAGGGTCGTGGAACTATGGCTACACCTTC. Its translation: CASSLTGSWNYGYTF.

V is TRBV5-4 and J is TRBJ2-5; 7 bases agree with TRBD2. J was trimmed by 1 base and V by 0 bases; bases with no gene match: 3. The germline V gene encodes CDR1 SGHNT and CDR2 YYREEE (reference sequence). There are 15 residues in the CDR3. For the CDR3, the DNA is TGTGCCAGCAGCTTGGTGACTAGCAGCCAAGAGACCCAGTACTTC. This encodes CASSLVTSSQETQYF.

This chain links TRBV5-1 with TRBJ1-1; D remains ambiguous. V shed 4 bases and J shed 3 bases, with 7 bases lying between them. In germline, CDR1 is SGHRS, CDR2 YFSETQ. This CDR3 contains 12 residues. The DNA for the CDR3 is TGCGCCAGCAGCCTCTCCTACACTGAAGCTTTCTTT. Amino acid sequence: CASSLSYTEAFF.

This clonotype showed up many times. V and J are TRBV9 and TRBJ2-2; possible D gene TRBD2, 5 bases. The CDR3 has 13 residues. V gave up 5 bases and J gave up 6 bases, with 11 bases separating them. Germline V gene data show CDR1 as SGDLS and CDR2 as YYNGEE. CDR3 protein: CASRPRVSGELFF. The CDR3 coding sequence is TGTGCCAGCAGGCCGAGGGTATCCGGGGAGCTGTTTTTT. Full variable domain (remainder filled in from reference TRBV9 and TRBJ2-2): DSGVTQTPKHLITATGQRVTLRCSPRSGDLSVYWYQQSLDQGLQFLIQYYNGEERAKGNILERFSAQQFPDLHSELNLSSLELGDSALYFCASRPRVSGELFFGEGSRLTVL.

The J gene is TRBJ2-7, the V gene TRBV2; D is perhaps TRBD1 (6 bases). The CDR3 totals 12 residues. CDR1 SNHLY and CDR2 FYNNEI come from the germline V gene. The ends were cut back, 5 bases at V and 6 bases at J, with 11 bases in the middle. The CDR3: CASSQQGFEQYF. The CDR3 DNA sequence: TGTGCCAGCAGTCAACAGGGCTTCGAGCAGTACTTC.

The V and J genes are TRBV7-8 and TRBJ2-7; tentative D call: TRBD1 (6 bases). The V gene lost 6 bases and the J gene lost 1 base, with 19 bases spanning the gap. CDR1 and CDR2 (germline): SGHVS, FQNEAQ. The CDR3 length is 16 residues. CDR3 region: CASSSRRQATSYEQYF. In nucleotides, the CDR3 is TGTGCCAGCAGTAGCCGGAGACAGGCGACTTCCTACGAGCAGTACTTC.

In this sample, this clonotype turned up many times. The chain is built from TRBV12-5 and TRBJ2-7; tentatively, D is TRBD1 (6 bases). V was shortened by 7 bases and J by 1 base, with 14 bases between the two germline ends. CDR3 length: 14 amino acids. The germline gives CDR1 LGHNT, CDR2 FRNRAP. The CDR3 DNA is TGTGCTAGTGTCTTGACAGGACCTTCCTACGAGCAGTACTTC. This encodes CASVLTGPSYEQYF.

This clonotype occurred once. The junction does not match germline at one end; this may be a read error. The J gene is TRBJ2-1, the V gene TRBV19; D might be TRBD1 (6 bases). Germline loops: CDR1 LNHDA, CDR2 SQIVND (reference sequence). The CDR3 covers 15 residues. The CDR3 here is CASSMIGQLANEQFF. CDR3 coding DNA: TGTGCCAGTAGTATGATCGGACAGTTGGCCAATGAGCAATTCTTC.

This clonotype was observed a handful of times. V gene TRBV19 combines with J gene TRBJ1-6; TRBD1 might be the D (5 bases). The V and J ends lost 7 bases and 10 bases respectively, with 11 bases between them. Germline V gene lookup returns CDR1 LNHDA and CDR2 SQIVND (reference sequence). This CDR3 comprises 12 residues. CDR3 residues: CASTRQGSPLHF. CDR3 in DNA: TGTGCCAGTACCCGTCAGGGATCACCCCTCCACTTT.

This clonotype has a handful of counts. The V and J genes are TRBV7-8 and TRBJ2-3; the match to TRBD2 covers 11 bases. V lost 5 bases and J lost 5; bases outside the gene matches: 12. The CDR3 length is 17 residues. Germline V gene sequence: CDR1 SGHVS, CDR2 FQNEAQ. CDR3 nucleotides: TGTGCCAGCAGCACGTCATCGACTAGCGGGGATTTAGATACGCAGTATTTT. This translates into CASSTSSTSGDLDTQYF. The full variable domain, with the rest looked up from reference TRBV7-8 and TRBJ2-3, is GAGVSQSPRYKVAKRGQDVALRCDPISGHVSLFWYQQALGQGPEFLTYFQNEAQLDKSGLPSDRFFAERPEGSVSTLKIQRTQQEDSAVYLCASSTSSTSGDLDTQYFGPGTRLTVL.

This clonotype showed up many times. The V call is TRBV7-9, the J call TRBJ1-1; no clear D gene. The CDR3 covers 14 residues. Trimming pared 5 bases from V and 0 bases from J, leaving 10 bases between. CDR1 is SEHNR, CDR2 FQNEAQ, per germline (reference sequence). For the CDR3, the DNA is TGTGCCAGCAGCCCGGAGTTAATGAACACTGAAGCTTTCTTT. This gives the protein CASSPELMNTEAFF.

The CDR3 is CASSSPTSGATNEKLFF. CDR3 nucleotides: TGTGCCAGCAGCTCACCCACCTCGGGAGCAACTAATGAAAAACTGTTTTTT. J is TRBJ1-4 and V is TRBV7-2; D remains ambiguous. CDR1 and CDR2 (germline): SGHTA, FQGNSA. Deletions cut 4 bases from V and 0 bases from J, with 15 bases between. CDR3 length equals 17 residues. Complete variable domain (other parts from reference TRBV7-2 and TRBJ1-4): GAGVSQSPSNKVTEKGKDVELRCDPISGHTALYWYRQSLGQGLEFLIYFQGNSAPDKSGLPSDRFSAERTGGSVSTLTIQRTQQEDSAVYLCASSSPTSGATNEKLFFGSGTQLSVL.

This clonotype was picked up a small number of times. The genes are TRBV15 and TRBJ2-7; either TRBD1 or TRBD2 may fit D (6 bases each). V was clipped by 0 bases and J by 9 bases, with 15 bases between them. The germline CDR1 and CDR2 sequences are LNHNV and YYDKDF (reference sequence). This CDR3 is built from 14 residues. In nucleotides, the CDR3 is TGTGCCACCAGCAGAGAGATGGGGGGACAAGGGCAGTACTTC. Its translation: CATSREMGGQGQYF.

CDR3 amino acids: CASSQEGNSPLHF. For the CDR3, the DNA is TGTGCCAGCAGCCAAGAAGGAAATTCACCCCTCCACTTT. The gene calls are TRBV4-2 and TRBJ1-6; D gene uncertain. V shed 0 bases and J shed 7 bases, with 4 bases lying between them. This CDR3 comprises 13 residues. Per the germline V gene, CDR1 is LGHNA and CDR2 is YNFKEQ.

As to this clonotype: Because it lacks the conserved phenylalanine or tryptophan at the end, this CDR3 is likely a read error. The chain uses TRBV2 and TRBJ2-7; TRBD2 aligns across 7 bases. Losses at the gene ends were 7 bases for V and 7 bases for J; bases not matched to a gene: 16. In germline, CDR1 is SNHLY, CDR2 FYNNEI. CDR3 length: 15 amino acids. In DNA, the CDR3 is TGTGCCAGCAAACCCGGGACTACCGGGAGTCAGGAGCAGTACTAC. This codes for CASKPGTTGSQEQYY.

With regard to this clonotype: One end of the junction fails to match germline, which may point to a read error. The gene calls are TRBV7-9 and TRBJ1-1, with TRBD1 matching over 10 bases. The CDR3 extends over 14 amino acids. Germline lookup yields CDR1 SEHNR and CDR2 FQNEAQ (reference sequence). In nucleotides, the CDR3 is TGTGCCAGCAGTTCGGGACAGGGGAGGTCTGAAGCTCTCTTT. Translation gives CASSSGQGRSEALF.

In its sample, this clonotype was seen a few times. This CDR3 is CAINAGGAGEFF. The CDR3 DNA reads as TGTGCCATCAATGCAGGGGGCGCGGGCGAATTCTTC. This chain links TRBV10-3 with TRBJ2-1; TRBD1 matches at 8 bases. Germline V gene data show CDR1 as ENHRY and CDR2 as SYGVKD. This CDR3 region has 12 residues. V was pared by 7 bases and J by 16 bases, with 12 bases of the junction left unmatched.

Many counts were recorded for this clonotype. The CDR3 reads CASSLSGRGSNEQFF. The CDR3 DNA reads as TGTGCCAGCAGTTTATCCGGGAGAGGTAGCAATGAGCAGTTCTTC. V usage is TRBV12-3 or TRBV12-4 and J usage is TRBJ2-1; D might be TRBD2 (6 bases). V dropped 2 bases and J dropped 6 bases, with 14 bases sitting between them. The CDR3 is 15 residues long.

For this clonotype: Its ends do not fully match the called genes, so a read error is possible. The chain has TRBV7-9 and TRBJ1-1, with 7 bases fitting TRBD1. The CDR3 sequence is 16 residues long. Germline-derived CDR1 and CDR2 are SEHNR and FQNEAQ (reference sequence). The DNA of the CDR3 is TGTGCCAGCAGCTTGAAACAGGGGACGTTGAACACTGGAGCTTTCTTT. Protein product: CASSLKQGTLNTGAFF.

The J gene is TRBJ1-3, the V gene TRBV5-1; D perhaps matches TRBD1 (5 bases). V was clipped by 4 bases and J by 4 bases, with 15 bases between them. CDR1 SGHRS and CDR2 YFSETQ come from the germline V gene. CDR3 length: 15 amino acids. The CDR3 protein is CASSREGLRGNTIYF. CDR3 bases: TGCGCCAGCAGCAGAGAGGGGCTTCGGGGAAACACCATATATTTT.

The rearrangement joins TRBV7-2 to TRBJ2-3, with 8 bases fitting TRBD2. There are 15 residues in the CDR3. Germline V gives CDR1 SGHTA, CDR2 FQGNSA. After removal of 8 bases from V and 6 bases from J, the junction contained 13 bases not matched to a gene. The CDR3 region is CASARGAGGSDTQYF. CDR3 bases: TGTGCCAGCGCCCGAGGGGCGGGAGGATCGGATACGCAGTATTTT.